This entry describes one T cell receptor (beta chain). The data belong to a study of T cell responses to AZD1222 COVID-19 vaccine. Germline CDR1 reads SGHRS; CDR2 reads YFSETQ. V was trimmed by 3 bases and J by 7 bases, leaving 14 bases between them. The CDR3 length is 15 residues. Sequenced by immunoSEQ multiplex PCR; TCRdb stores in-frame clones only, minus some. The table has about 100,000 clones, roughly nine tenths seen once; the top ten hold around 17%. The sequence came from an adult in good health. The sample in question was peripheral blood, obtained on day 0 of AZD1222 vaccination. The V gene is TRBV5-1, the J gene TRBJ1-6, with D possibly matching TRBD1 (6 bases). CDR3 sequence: CASSSLGGFNSPLHF. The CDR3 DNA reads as TGCGCCAGCAGCTCCTTAGGGGGTTTCAATTCACCCCTCCACTTT.